The rows below give T cell receptor beta chains drawn from one sample of a study of breast tumors, draining lymph nodes, adjacent tissues. TCRdb called the multiplex PCR reads again in MiXCR, with one record for every CDR3 protein. The sample carries 140,000 or so distinct CDR3 sequences, roughly 33% recorded once. The source material was axillary lymph node tissue. The source is a female donor with breast cancer. Some clones in this sample may be carry-over from other donors' samples. CDR3s include the opening cysteine and the closing phenylalanine or tryptophan. Each record gives: D gene, V gene, CDR3 protein. The D gene is left open where the match is weak.

d_gene: NA
v_gene: TRBV27
CDR3aa: CASSLQIPYNSPLHF

d_gene: NA
v_gene: TRBV4-3
CDR3aa: CASSQELGHGYTF

d_gene: NA
v_gene: TRBV5-4
CDR3aa: CASSLGDAKDTQYF

d_gene: NA
v_gene: TRBV2
CDR3aa: CASSGYKKGTEQFF

d_gene: NA
v_gene: TRBV28
CDR3aa: CASSLIESRGYTF

d_gene: NA
v_gene: TRBV2
CDR3aa: CASRVDRETQYF

d_gene: TRBD1
v_gene: TRBV20-1
CDR3aa: CSAQTGGRRSYEQYF

d_gene: TRBD1
v_gene: TRBV7-3
CDR3aa: CASSLTGGGYNSPLHF

d_gene: NA
v_gene: TRBV10-2
CDR3aa: CASSESSTRVQFF

d_gene: TRBD2
v_gene: TRBV19
CDR3aa: CASSMTAAGGFNEQFF

d_gene: TRBD1
v_gene: TRBV20-1
CDR3aa: CSLLKGQGAEETQYF

d_gene: NA
v_gene: TRBV7-3
CDR3aa: CASSLYDIWNSPLHF

d_gene: NA
v_gene: TRBV5-4
CDR3aa: CASSLSGGVGNTIYF

d_gene: TRBD2
v_gene: TRBV7-3
CDR3aa: CASSFSGPRTDTQYF

d_gene: NA
v_gene: TRBV20-1
CDR3aa: CSAQGGQLNQPQHF

d_gene: NA
v_gene: TRBV7-3
CDR3aa: CASSLGGRFVEVEKLFF

d_gene: NA
v_gene: TRBV29-1
CDR3aa: CSPGTPTDTQYF

d_gene: TRBD1
v_gene: TRBV27
CDR3aa: CASTHLGQGSLQPQHF

d_gene: TRBD2
v_gene: TRBV6-2/TRBV6-3
CDR3aa: CASSYPRRGGAYTGELFF

d_gene: NA
v_gene: TRBV5-5
CDR3aa: CASSPGVNTEAFF

d_gene: NA
v_gene: TRBV20-1
CDR3aa: CSASSPDSNYGYTF

d_gene: NA
v_gene: TRBV7-9
CDR3aa: CASSFQDFYGYTF

d_gene: NA
v_gene: TRBV7-2
CDR3aa: CASSSLYANTEAFF

d_gene: NA
v_gene: TRBV6-1
CDR3aa: CASEGFNEQFF

d_gene: TRBD1
v_gene: TRBV28
CDR3aa: CASSPRQGLETQYF

d_gene: TRBD1
v_gene: TRBV19
CDR3aa: CASSMYGTDDSPLHF

d_gene: NA
v_gene: TRBV2
CDR3aa: CASSEVSYEQYF

d_gene: NA
v_gene: TRBV19
CDR3aa: CASSLDRTSTDTQYF

d_gene: TRBD2
v_gene: TRBV20-1
CDR3aa: CSATAGRTDTQYF

d_gene: TRBD2
v_gene: TRBV11-2
CDR3aa: CASSTVRGERKRNEQFF

d_gene: TRBD1
v_gene: TRBV30
CDR3aa: CAVHDRVGEKLFF

d_gene: NA
v_gene: TRBV20-1
CDR3aa: CSASGGPRNIQYF

d_gene: TRBD2
v_gene: TRBV12-3/TRBV12-4
CDR3aa: CASRQRDLQRGRSTDTQYF

d_gene: NA
v_gene: TRBV20-1
CDR3aa: CSARDGTAHSNQPQHF

d_gene: NA
v_gene: TRBV11-2
CDR3aa: CASSLDRRSQYF

d_gene: NA
v_gene: TRBV5-5
CDR3aa: CASSLGPPSGANVLTF

d_gene: NA
v_gene: TRBV7-9
CDR3aa: CASRMDSTLNTEAFF

d_gene: TRBD1
v_gene: TRBV12-3/TRBV12-4
CDR3aa: CASSKRTGGRSEKLFF

d_gene: NA
v_gene: TRBV6-5
CDR3aa: CASRPALGTEAFF

d_gene: NA
v_gene: TRBV4-3
CDR3aa: CASSPGQHSTDTQYF

d_gene: NA
v_gene: TRBV2
CDR3aa: CASGEGALTSYEQYF

d_gene: TRBD2
v_gene: TRBV30
CDR3aa: CAWDQRGPGQFF

d_gene: TRBD2
v_gene: TRBV20-1
CDR3aa: CSELAGGGHNEQFF

d_gene: NA
v_gene: TRBV4-2
CDR3aa: CASSQPGRMNYGHTF

d_gene: TRBD1
v_gene: TRBV2
CDR3aa: CASSESGQYNSPLHF

d_gene: NA
v_gene: TRBV5-6
CDR3aa: CASSPVTGDEETQYF

d_gene: NA
v_gene: TRBV6-6
CDR3aa: CASSIRVEVTEAFF

d_gene: NA
v_gene: TRBV5-1
CDR3aa: CASSLVRSSYNEQFF

d_gene: NA
v_gene: TRBV25-1
CDR3aa: CASRLGLSNTEAFF

d_gene: TRBD1
v_gene: TRBV11-2
CDR3aa: CASSPQTGGSISPLHF

d_gene: TRBD1
v_gene: TRBV5-1
CDR3aa: CASSDRDRDNEQYF

d_gene: TRBD2
v_gene: TRBV4-1
CDR3aa: CASSHSNRAGANNEQFF

d_gene: TRBD1
v_gene: TRBV27
CDR3aa: CASSLYGTVSYEQYF

d_gene: NA
v_gene: TRBV15
CDR3aa: CATQRGSLEKLFF